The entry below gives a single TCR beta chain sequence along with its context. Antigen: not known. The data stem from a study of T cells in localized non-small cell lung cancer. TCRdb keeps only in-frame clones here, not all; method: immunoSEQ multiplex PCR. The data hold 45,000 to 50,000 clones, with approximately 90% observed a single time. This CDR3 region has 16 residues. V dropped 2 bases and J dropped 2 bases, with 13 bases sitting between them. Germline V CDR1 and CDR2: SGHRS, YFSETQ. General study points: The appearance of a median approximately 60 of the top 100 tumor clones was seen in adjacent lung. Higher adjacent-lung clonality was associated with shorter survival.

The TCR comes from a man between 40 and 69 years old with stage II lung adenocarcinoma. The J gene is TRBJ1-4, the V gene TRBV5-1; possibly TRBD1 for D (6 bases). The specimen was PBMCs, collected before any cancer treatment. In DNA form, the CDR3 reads TGCGCCAGCAGCTTTCAGGGGAGGGGTACTAATGAAAAACTGTTTTTT. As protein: CASSFQGRGTNEKLFF.